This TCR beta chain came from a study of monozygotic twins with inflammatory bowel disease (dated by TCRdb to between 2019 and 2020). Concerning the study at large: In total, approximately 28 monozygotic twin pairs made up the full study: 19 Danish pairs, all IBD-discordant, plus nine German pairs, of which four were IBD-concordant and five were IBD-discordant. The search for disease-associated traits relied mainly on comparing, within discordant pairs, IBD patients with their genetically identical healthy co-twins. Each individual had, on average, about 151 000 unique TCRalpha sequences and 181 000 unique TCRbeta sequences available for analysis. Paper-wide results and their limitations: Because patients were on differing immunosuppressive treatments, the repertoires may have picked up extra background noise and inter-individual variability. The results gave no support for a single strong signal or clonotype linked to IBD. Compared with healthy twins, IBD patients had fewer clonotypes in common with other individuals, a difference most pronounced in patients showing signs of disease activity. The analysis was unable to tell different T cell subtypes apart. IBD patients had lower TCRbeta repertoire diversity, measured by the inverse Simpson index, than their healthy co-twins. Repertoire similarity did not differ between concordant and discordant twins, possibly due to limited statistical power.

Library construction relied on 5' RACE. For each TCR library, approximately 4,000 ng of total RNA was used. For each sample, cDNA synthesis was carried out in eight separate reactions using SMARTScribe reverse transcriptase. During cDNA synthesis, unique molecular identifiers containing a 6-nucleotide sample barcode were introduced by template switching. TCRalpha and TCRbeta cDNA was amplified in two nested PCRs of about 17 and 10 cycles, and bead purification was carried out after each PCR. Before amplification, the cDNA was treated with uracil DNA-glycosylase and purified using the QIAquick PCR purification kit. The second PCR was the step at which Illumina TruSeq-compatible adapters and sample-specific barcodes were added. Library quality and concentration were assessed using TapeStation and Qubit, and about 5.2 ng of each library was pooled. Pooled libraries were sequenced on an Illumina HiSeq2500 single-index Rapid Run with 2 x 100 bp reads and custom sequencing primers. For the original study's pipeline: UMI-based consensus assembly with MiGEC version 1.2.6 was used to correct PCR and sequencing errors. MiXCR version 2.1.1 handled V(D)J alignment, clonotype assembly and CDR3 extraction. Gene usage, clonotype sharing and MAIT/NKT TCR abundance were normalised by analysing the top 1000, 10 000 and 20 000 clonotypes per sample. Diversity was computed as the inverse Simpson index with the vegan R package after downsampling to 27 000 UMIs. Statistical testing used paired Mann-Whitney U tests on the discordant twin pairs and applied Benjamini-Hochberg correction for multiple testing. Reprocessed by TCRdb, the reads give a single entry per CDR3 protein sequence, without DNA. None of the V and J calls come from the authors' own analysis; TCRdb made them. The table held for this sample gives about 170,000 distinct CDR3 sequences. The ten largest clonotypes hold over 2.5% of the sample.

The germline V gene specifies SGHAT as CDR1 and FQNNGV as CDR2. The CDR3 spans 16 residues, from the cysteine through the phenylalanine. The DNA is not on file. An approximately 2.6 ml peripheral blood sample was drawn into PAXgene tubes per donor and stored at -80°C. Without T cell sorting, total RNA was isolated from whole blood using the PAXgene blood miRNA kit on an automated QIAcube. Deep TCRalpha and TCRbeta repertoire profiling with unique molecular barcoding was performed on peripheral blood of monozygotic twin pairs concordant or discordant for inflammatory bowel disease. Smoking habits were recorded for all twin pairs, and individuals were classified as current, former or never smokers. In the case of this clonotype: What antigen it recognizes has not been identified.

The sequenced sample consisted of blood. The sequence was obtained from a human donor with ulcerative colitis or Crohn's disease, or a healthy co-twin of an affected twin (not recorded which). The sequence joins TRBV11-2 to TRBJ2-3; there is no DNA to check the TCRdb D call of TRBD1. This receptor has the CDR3 CASSSRGRGQTDTQYF.